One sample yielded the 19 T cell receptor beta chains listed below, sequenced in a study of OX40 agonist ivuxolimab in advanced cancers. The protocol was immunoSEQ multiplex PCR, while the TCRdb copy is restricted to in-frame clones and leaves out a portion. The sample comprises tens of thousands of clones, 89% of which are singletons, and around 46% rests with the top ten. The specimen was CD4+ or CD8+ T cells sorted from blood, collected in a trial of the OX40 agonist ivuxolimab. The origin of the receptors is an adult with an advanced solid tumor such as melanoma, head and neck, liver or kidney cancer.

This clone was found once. CDR3 coding DNA: TGTGCCAGCAGGAAACTAGCGGACAACCAAGAGACCCAGTACTTC. Its protein is CASRKLADNQETQYF. The rearrangement uses TRBV6-5 and TRBJ2-5, with 8 nucleotides matching TRBD2. There are 15 residues in the CDR3. Germline values: CDR1 MNHEY, CDR2 SVGAGI. J gave up 0 bases and V 6 bases, and 6 bases lay outside the gene matches.

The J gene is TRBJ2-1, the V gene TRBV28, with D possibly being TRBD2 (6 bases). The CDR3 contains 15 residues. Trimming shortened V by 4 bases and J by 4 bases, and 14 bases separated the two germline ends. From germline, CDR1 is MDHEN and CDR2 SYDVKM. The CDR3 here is CASSSIAEPYNEQFF. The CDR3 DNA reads TGTGCCAGCAGTTCCATAGCGGAACCTTACAATGAGCAGTTCTTC. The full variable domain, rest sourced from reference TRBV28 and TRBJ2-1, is DVKVTQSSRYLVKRTGEKVFLECVQDMDHENMFWYRQDPGLGLRLIYFSYDVKMKEKGDIPEGYSVSREKKERFSLILESASTNQTSMYLCASSSIAEPYNEQFFGPGTRLTVL.

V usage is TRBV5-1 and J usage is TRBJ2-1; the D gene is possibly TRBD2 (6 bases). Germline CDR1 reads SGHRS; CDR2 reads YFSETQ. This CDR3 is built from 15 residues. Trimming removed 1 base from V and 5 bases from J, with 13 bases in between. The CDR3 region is CASSLSLASDNEQFF. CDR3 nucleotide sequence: TGCGCCAGCAGCTTGTCGCTAGCGAGCGACAATGAGCAGTTCTTC.

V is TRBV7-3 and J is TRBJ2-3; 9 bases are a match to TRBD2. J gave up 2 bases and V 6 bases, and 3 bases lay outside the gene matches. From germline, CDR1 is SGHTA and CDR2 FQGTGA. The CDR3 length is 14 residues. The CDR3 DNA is TGTGCCAGCAGTGCGGGGGGGCTCACAGATACGCAGTATTTT. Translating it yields CASSAGGLTDTQYF.

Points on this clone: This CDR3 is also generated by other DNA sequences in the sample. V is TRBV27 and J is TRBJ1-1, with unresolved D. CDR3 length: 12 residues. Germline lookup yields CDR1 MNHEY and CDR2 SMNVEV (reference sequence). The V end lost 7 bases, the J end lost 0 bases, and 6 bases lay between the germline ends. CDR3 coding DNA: TGTGCCAGCACCGATTTGAACACTGAAGCTTTCTTT. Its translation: CASTDLNTEAFF.

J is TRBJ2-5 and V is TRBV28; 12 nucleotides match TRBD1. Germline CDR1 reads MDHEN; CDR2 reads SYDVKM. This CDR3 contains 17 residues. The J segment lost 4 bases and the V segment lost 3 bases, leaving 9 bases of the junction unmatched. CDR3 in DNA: TGTGCCAGCAGTTTGGGGACAGGGGGCGCCGTCGGAGAGACCCAGTACTTC. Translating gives CASSLGTGGAVGETQYF.

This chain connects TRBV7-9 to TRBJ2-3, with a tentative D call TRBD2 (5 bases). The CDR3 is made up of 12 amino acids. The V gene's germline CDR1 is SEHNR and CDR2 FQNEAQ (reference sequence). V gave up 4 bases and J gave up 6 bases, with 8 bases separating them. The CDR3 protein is CASSSAGDTQYF. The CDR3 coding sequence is TGTGCCAGCAGCTCTGCGGGCGATACGCAGTATTTT.

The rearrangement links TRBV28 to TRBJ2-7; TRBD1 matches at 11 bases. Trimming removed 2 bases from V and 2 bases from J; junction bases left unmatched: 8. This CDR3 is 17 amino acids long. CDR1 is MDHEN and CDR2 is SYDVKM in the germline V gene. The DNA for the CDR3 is TGTGCCAGCAGTTTAATAACCGGGACAGGGGGACCCTACGAGCAGTACTTC. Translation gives CASSLITGTGGPYEQYF.

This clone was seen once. CDR3 nucleotides: TGTGCCAGCAGCGATAAATGGCCTGGGGCCAACGTCCTGACTTTC. This translates into CASSDKWPGANVLTF. The chain recombines TRBV9 with TRBJ2-6; D not resolved. CDR3 length: 15 residues. Germline CDR1 and CDR2: SGDLS and YYNGEE. The V end lost 3 bases, the J end lost 2 bases, and 9 bases lay between the germline ends.

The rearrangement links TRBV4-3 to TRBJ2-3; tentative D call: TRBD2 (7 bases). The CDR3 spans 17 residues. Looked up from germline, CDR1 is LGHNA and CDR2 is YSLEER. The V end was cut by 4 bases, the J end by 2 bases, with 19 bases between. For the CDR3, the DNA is TGCGCCAGCAGCCCAGGCGTGGGGGGGGCCCACACAGATACGCAGTATTTT. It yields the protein CASSPGVGGAHTDTQYF.

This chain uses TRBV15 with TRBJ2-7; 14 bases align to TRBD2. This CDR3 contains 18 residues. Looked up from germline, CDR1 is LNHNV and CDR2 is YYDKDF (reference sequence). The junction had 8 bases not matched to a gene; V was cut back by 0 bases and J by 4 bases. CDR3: CATSRDRGLAGAGYEQYF. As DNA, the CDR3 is TGTGCCACCAGCAGAGACCGGGGACTAGCGGGGGCTGGTTACGAGCAGTACTTC. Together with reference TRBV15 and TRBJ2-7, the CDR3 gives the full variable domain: DAMVIQNPRYQVTQFGKPVTLSCSQTLNHNVMYWYQQKSSQAPKLLFHYYDKDFNNEADTPDNFQSRRPNTSFCFLDIRSPGLGDTAMYLCATSRDRGLAGAGYEQYFGPGTRLTVT.

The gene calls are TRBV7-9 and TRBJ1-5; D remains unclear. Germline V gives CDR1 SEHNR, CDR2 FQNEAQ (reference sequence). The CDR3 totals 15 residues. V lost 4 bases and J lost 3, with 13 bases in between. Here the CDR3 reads CASSWTAEPNQPQHF. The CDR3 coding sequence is TGTGCCAGCAGCTGGACCGCGGAACCCAATCAGCCCCAGCATTTT.

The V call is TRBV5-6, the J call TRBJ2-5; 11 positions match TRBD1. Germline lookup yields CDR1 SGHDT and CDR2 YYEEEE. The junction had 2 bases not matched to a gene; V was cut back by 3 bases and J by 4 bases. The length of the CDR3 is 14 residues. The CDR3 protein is CASSWGTGGETQYF. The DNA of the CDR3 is TGTGCCAGCAGCTGGGGGACAGGGGGAGAGACCCAGTACTTC.

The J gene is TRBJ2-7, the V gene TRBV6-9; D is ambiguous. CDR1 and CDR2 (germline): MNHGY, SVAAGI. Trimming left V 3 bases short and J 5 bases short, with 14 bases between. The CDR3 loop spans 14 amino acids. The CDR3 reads CASSYNSYPHEQYF. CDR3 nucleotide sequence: TGTGCCAGCAGTTACAACTCATACCCCCACGAGCAGTACTTC.

As DNA, the CDR3 is TGTGCCTGGAGTCTCGGTGAAAAACTGTTTTTT. Translation: CAWSLGEKLFF. The V gene is TRBV30, the J gene TRBJ1-4; D is unclear. Per germline, CDR1 GTSNPN and CDR2 SVGIG (reference sequence). The CDR3 loop spans 11 amino acids. Trimming removed 2 bases at V and 7 bases at J, with 5 bases between. Full variable domain (outside the CDR3, taken from reference TRBV30 and TRBJ1-4): SQTIHQWPATLVQPVGSPLSLECTVEGTSNPNLYWYRQAAGRGLQLLFYSVGIGQISSEVPQNLSASRPQDRQFILSSKKLLLSDSGFYLCAWSLGEKLFFGSGTQLSVL.

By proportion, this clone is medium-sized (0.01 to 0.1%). CDR3 DNA: TGTGCCAGCACCCCGTCAGGGGCTAATCATCTGAAAAGTTATGGCTACACCTTC. Translating gives CASTPSGANHLKSYGYTF. This chain joins TRBV27 and TRBJ1-2, with D maybe TRBD1 (6 bases). This CDR3 is built from 18 residues. CDR1 and CDR2 (germline): MNHEY, SMNVEV (reference sequence). Trimming removed 7 bases at V and 5 bases at J, with 29 bases between.

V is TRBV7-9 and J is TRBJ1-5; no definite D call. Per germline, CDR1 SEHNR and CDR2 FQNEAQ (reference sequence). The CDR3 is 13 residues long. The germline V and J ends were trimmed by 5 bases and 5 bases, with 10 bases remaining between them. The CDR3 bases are TGTGCCAGCAGCCTAAAGAGGGATCAGCCCCAGCATTTT. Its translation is CASSLKRDQPQHF.

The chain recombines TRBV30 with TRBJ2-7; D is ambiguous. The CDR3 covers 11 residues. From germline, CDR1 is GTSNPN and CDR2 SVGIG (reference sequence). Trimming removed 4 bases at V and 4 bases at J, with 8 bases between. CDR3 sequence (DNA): TGTGCCTGGACCACAACGTACGAGCAGTACTTC. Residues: CAWTTTYEQYF.

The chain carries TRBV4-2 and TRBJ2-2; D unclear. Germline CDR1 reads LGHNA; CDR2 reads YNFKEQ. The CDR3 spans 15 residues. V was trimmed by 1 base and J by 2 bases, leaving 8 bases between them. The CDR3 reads CASSQGTDNTGELFF. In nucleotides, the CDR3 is TGTGCCAGCAGCCAAGGAACAGATAACACCGGGGAGCTGTTTTTT.